Each of the 32 T cell receptor beta chains below was sequenced from the same sample in a study of T cell responses to AZD1222 COVID-19 vaccine. Libraries were prepared by immunoSEQ multiplex PCR; TCRdb keeps only in-frame clonotypes and omits some of them. Of some 180,000 clones listed, about 90% are singletons. The sample consisted of peripheral blood, taken on day 0 of AZD1222 vaccination. The receptors derive from an adult in good health.

This clone has just a few counts. The genes are TRBV7-9 and TRBJ2-7; tentative D call: TRBD2 (5 bases). Per the germline V gene, CDR1 is SEHNR and CDR2 is FQNEAQ (reference sequence). The CDR3 spans 15 residues. V was cut by 5 bases and J by 2 bases, with 16 bases left in between. The CDR3 loop is CASSLPRGQTYEQYF. The CDR3 DNA reads as TGTGCCAGCAGCCTACCCCGCGGGCAGACCTACGAGCAGTACTTC.

The chain has TRBV2 and TRBJ1-2, with D possibly matching TRBD1 (6 bases). The V end was cut by 6 bases, the J end by 7 bases, with 18 bases between. This CDR3 is built from 14 residues. Germline V gene sequence: CDR1 SNHLY, CDR2 FYNNEI. CDR3 coding DNA: TGTGCCAGCAGGCAACAGGGTACTATCTCTGGCTACACCTTC. This sequence encodes CASRQQGTISGYTF.

The chain employs TRBV19 and TRBJ1-5, with 9 positions matching TRBD1. CDR3 size: 16 residues. Germline CDR1 LNHDA, CDR2 SQIVND (reference sequence). Germline trimming cut 3 bases from V and 4 bases from J; bases unmatched to any gene: 7. The CDR3 DNA reads as TGTGCCAGTAGTATTTCACAGGGGGCTGGTAATCAGCCCCAGCATTTT. Translating it yields CASSISQGAGNQPQHF.

The chain is built from TRBV5-1 and TRBJ1-2; 7 nucleotides agree with TRBD1. Germline trimming cut 0 bases from V and 3 bases from J; bases unmatched to any gene: 5. The length of the CDR3 is 15 residues. Germline lookup yields CDR1 SGHRS and CDR2 YFSETQ. This chain's CDR3 is CASSLGGGADYGYTF. CDR3 nucleotides: TGCGCCAGCAGCTTGGGAGGGGGCGCGGACTATGGCTACACCTTC.

The V and J genes are TRBV18 and TRBJ1-6; TRBD1 matches 7 bases. The CDR3 is 20 residues long. Germline lookup yields CDR1 KGHSH and CDR2 LQKENI. V trimming: 2 bases; J trimming: 7 bases; junction bases outside the gene matches: 20. The DNA for the CDR3 is TGTGCCAGCTCACCAAGGGCGTACAATCAGGACAGGAAGGTCAATTCACCCCTCCACTTT. Protein sequence: CASSPRAYNQDRKVNSPLHF.

V is TRBV6-5 and J is TRBJ2-7; 9 bases fit TRBD1. The J segment lost 6 bases and the V segment lost 0 bases, leaving 9 bases of the junction unmatched. CDR3 size: 16 residues. Germline assignment: CDR1 MNHEY and CDR2 SVGAGI. In DNA form, the CDR3 reads TGTGCCAGCAGTTACTCCTTCTCGGGACAGGGATCCGAGCAGTACTTC. It codes for CASSYSFSGQGSEQYF.

The chain has TRBV5-6 and TRBJ2-1; the D is unclear. Germline V CDR1 and CDR2: SGHDT, YYEEEE. The CDR3 totals 13 residues. Trimming shortened V by 0 bases and J by 4 bases, and 5 bases separated the two germline ends. The CDR3 spells CASSLVGYNEQFF. In DNA, the CDR3 is TGTGCCAGCAGCTTGGTGGGTTACAATGAGCAGTTCTTC.

This clone is a singleton in its sample. J is TRBJ1-3 and V is TRBV28; TRBD1 agrees at 9 bases. Per germline, CDR1 MDHEN and CDR2 SYDVKM. This CDR3 is 13 amino acids long. V dropped 9 bases and J dropped 4; count of bases not matched to a gene: 4. This CDR3 reads CASQQGAGNTIYF. The CDR3 region has the DNA TGTGCCAGTCAACAGGGGGCGGGAAACACCATATATTTT.

The rearrangement links TRBV5-6 to TRBJ2-7, with D maybe TRBD2 (6 bases). The CDR3 totals 13 residues. The germline CDR1 and CDR2 sequences are SGHDT and YYEEEE. The V end was cut by 0 bases, the J end by 6 bases, with 10 bases between. The chain's CDR3 is CASSLAGVVEQYF. The CDR3 nucleotides are TGTGCCAGCAGCTTGGCGGGGGTCGTCGAGCAGTACTTC.

The chain recombines TRBV6-5 with TRBJ2-1, with TRBD1 matching over 8 bases. This CDR3 spans 15 amino acids. The V segment lost 5 bases and the J segment 7 bases; nucleotides outside the gene matches: 10. CDR1 is MNHEY and CDR2 is SVGAGI in the germline V gene. CDR3 sequence reads: CASSNLDRARNEQFF. The CDR3 region has the DNA TGTGCCAGCAGTAATTTGGACAGGGCCAGGAATGAGCAGTTCTTC.

The chain recombines TRBV2 with TRBJ1-2; tentative D call: TRBD1 (5 bases). The V end lost 2 bases, the J end lost 5 bases, and 12 bases lay between the germline ends. Looked up from germline, CDR1 is SNHLY and CDR2 is FYNNEI. The CDR3 spans 14 residues. CDR3 DNA sequence: TGTGCCAGCAGTGAACAGCAGGGTGGGTATGGCTACACCTTC. This encodes CASSEQQGGYGYTF.

This chain links TRBV30 with TRBJ1-4, with no clear D. Germline CDR1 is GTSNPN and CDR2 is SVGIG (reference sequence). Trimming left V 5 bases short and J 8 bases short, with 9 bases between. The CDR3 is 11 amino acids. CDR3 DNA sequence: TGTGCCTGGGGACGATCCGAAAAACTGTTTTTT. Translating gives CAWGRSEKLFF.

V is TRBV7-9 and J is TRBJ1-1, with unresolved D. Germline assignment: CDR1 SEHNR and CDR2 FQNEAQ (reference sequence). This CDR3 is built from 15 residues. V shed 1 base and J shed 5 bases, with 14 bases lying between them. Here the CDR3 DNA reads TGTGCCAGCAGCTTAGGAGAGTCCCGAGGGACTGAAGCTTTCTTT. It codes for CASSLGESRGTEAFF.

V usage is TRBV29-1 and J usage is TRBJ1-2; D is unclear. V dropped 0 bases and J dropped 2 bases, with 1 base sitting between them. The CDR3 contains 11 residues. CDR1 is SQVTM, CDR2 ANQGSEA, per germline. Here the CDR3 reads CSVEENYGYTF. CDR3 sequence (DNA): TGCAGCGTTGAAGAGAACTATGGCTACACCTTC.

The genes are TRBV6-1 and TRBJ1-2; unclear D gene. The germline gives CDR1 MNHNS, CDR2 SASEGT. The ends were cut back, 1 base at V and 3 bases at J, with 15 bases in the middle. This CDR3 contains 16 residues. The DNA for the CDR3 is TGTGCCAGCAGTGAAGTAGACGAGGGCGGGTACTATGGCTACACCTTC. It is translated as CASSEVDEGGYYGYTF.

V gene TRBV10-3 combines with J gene TRBJ2-3, with 11 bases aligning to TRBD1. J gave up 15 bases and V 3 bases, and 17 bases lay outside the gene matches. CDR1 and CDR2 (germline): ENHRY, SYGVKD. The length of the CDR3 is 16 residues. The CDR3 is CAISESTGTGGVRSYF. The CDR3 DNA reads TGTGCCATCAGTGAATCAACCGGGACAGGGGGGGTCCGGAGCTATTTT.

This chain links TRBV5-1 with TRBJ2-2; D gene unclear. V dropped 0 bases and J dropped 2 bases, with 8 bases sitting between them. CDR1 and CDR2 (germline): SGHRS, YFSETQ. This CDR3 region has 15 residues. DNA of the CDR3: TGCGCCAGCAGCTTGGATGTGGGAAACACCGGGGAGCTGTTTTTT. Its translation is CASSLDVGNTGELFF.

This clone was observed once. The CDR3 reads CATSDRGRDGYTF. CDR3 bases: TGTGCCACCAGTGATCGGGGGCGAGATGGCTACACCTTC. The chain combines TRBV24-1 with TRBJ1-2, with a tentative D call TRBD1 (6 bases). Trimming cost V 3 bases and J 6 bases, with 10 bases left between them. CDR1 KGHDR and CDR2 SFDVKD come from the germline V gene. The CDR3 is made up of 13 amino acids.

V usage is TRBV29-1 and J usage is TRBJ2-7; 9 bases are shared with TRBD2. Germline CDR1 SQVTM, CDR2 ANQGSEA. This CDR3 contains 14 residues. V gave up 1 base and J gave up 7 bases; unmatched junction bases: 8. CDR3 sequence reads: CSVEGASGRWEQYF. CDR3 coding DNA: TGCAGCGTTGAAGGTGCGAGCGGGAGGTGGGAGCAGTACTTC.

The chain links TRBV5-6 to TRBJ1-2, with D perhaps matching TRBD1 (5 bases). This CDR3 has 12 residues. V lost 4 bases, J lost 8 bases, and 12 bases lay in between. The germline gives CDR1 SGHDT, CDR2 YYEEEE. The chain's CDR3 is CASSPSGVGYTF. The CDR3 coding sequence is TGTGCCAGCAGCCCATCGGGGGTCGGCTACACCTTC.

V is TRBV7-9 and J is TRBJ1-5; D remains unclear. V gave up 3 bases and J gave up 5 bases, with 5 bases separating them. There are 12 residues in the CDR3. CDR1 and CDR2 (germline): SEHNR, FQNEAQ (reference sequence). The CDR3 DNA is TGTGCCAGCAGCTTGGCAGATCAGCCCCAGCATTTT. It encodes CASSLADQPQHF.

The chain has TRBV5-1 and TRBJ2-3; 9 nucleotides agree with TRBD2. The V gene's germline CDR1 is SGHRS and CDR2 YFSETQ. With 0 bases clipped from V and 6 bases from J, the junction kept 8 bases outside the gene matches. The CDR3 extends over 16 amino acids. The CDR3 DNA follows: TGCGCCAGCAGCTTGGTGCTAGCGGGGTCCGGGGATACGCAGTATTTT. Translating gives CASSLVLAGSGDTQYF. Based on the CDR3 plus reference TRBV5-1 and TRBJ2-3, the full variable domain is KAGVTQTPRYLIKTRGQQVTLSCSPISGHRSVSWYQQTPGQGLQFLFEYFSETQRNKGNFPGRFSGRQFSNSRSEMNVSTLELGDSALYLCASSLVLAGSGDTQYFGPGTRLTVL.

This chain joins TRBV29-1 and TRBJ2-3; 7 nucleotides line up with TRBD1. The germline V gene encodes CDR1 SQVTM and CDR2 ANQGSEA. The junction had 12 bases not matched to a gene; V was cut back by 4 bases and J by 5 bases. CDR3 length: 15 residues. The CDR3: CSVVGGQKYVDTQYF. The CDR3 DNA sequence: TGCAGCGTTGTAGGGGGACAGAAGTACGTAGATACGCAGTATTTT.

This chain connects TRBV7-2 to TRBJ1-2, with D possibly TRBD1 on 5 matching bases. The CDR3 extends over 12 amino acids. Germline-derived CDR1 and CDR2 are SGHTA and FQGNSA. V was shortened by 6 bases and J by 7 bases, with 12 bases between the two germline ends. CDR3 bases: TGTGCCAGCAGATCGGGGCGCCTTGGCTACACCTTC. Protein: CASRSGRLGYTF.

This clone appeared once. The chain links TRBV28 to TRBJ1-1, with D perhaps matching TRBD1 (5 bases). The CDR3 is 14 residues long. V gave up 4 bases and J gave up 6 bases, with 15 bases separating them. Germline V gives CDR1 MDHEN, CDR2 SYDVKM. In nucleotides, the CDR3 is TGTGCCAGCAGTTCGCGGCGGGGGATGGCTGAAGCTTTCTTT. It specifies CASSSRRGMAEAFF.

The V and J genes are TRBV20-1 and TRBJ2-3; D perhaps matches TRBD2 (6 bases). This CDR3 has 15 amino acids. The V and J ends lost 3 bases and 4 bases respectively, with 17 bases between them. CDR1 DFQATT and CDR2 SNEGSKA come from the germline V gene (reference sequence). The CDR3 sequence: CSASSRGALADTQYF. DNA of the CDR3: TGCAGTGCTAGTTCGCGCGGGGCCCTCGCAGATACGCAGTATTTT.

The chain recombines TRBV11-2 with TRBJ2-3; TRBD2 matches 8 bases. This CDR3 contains 14 residues. Unmatched junction bases numbered 3, after V lost 3 bases and J lost 4 bases. Germline lookup yields CDR1 SGHAT and CDR2 FQNNGV. The CDR3 protein is CASSFGGGPDTQYF. CDR3 in DNA: TGTGCCAGCAGCTTCGGGGGGGGCCCAGATACGCAGTATTTT. The whole variable domain, filled in from reference TRBV11-2 and TRBJ2-3, reads EAGVAQSPRYKIIEKRQSVAFWCNPISGHATLYWYQQILGQGPKLLIQFQNNGVVDDSQLPKDRFSAERLKGVDSTLKIQPAKLEDSAVYLCASSFGGGPDTQYFGPGTRLTVL.

This clone was found once. V and J are TRBV5-5 and TRBJ1-5, with D hard to call. V gave up 0 bases and J gave up 0 bases, with 7 bases separating them. Germline CDR1 SGHKS, CDR2 YYEKEE (reference sequence). The CDR3 spans 15 residues. CDR3 region: CASSLDGDSNQPQHF. CDR3 in DNA: TGTGCCAGCAGCTTGGATGGGGATAGCAATCAGCCCCAGCATTTT.

This chain joins TRBV5-1 and TRBJ2-7; TRBD1 agrees at 10 bases. The CDR3 runs to 15 residues. V was pared by 4 bases and J by 2 bases, with 6 bases of the junction left unmatched. Germline V gene data show CDR1 as SGHRS and CDR2 as YFSETQ. The CDR3 DNA follows: TGCGCCAGCAGCAGCGGGACAGGGGATACCTACGAGCAGTACTTC. It specifies CASSSGTGDTYEQYF.

The CDR3 loop reads CASSLDSGDRFNEKLFF. The CDR3 region has the DNA TGTGCCAGCAGCTTAGATTCAGGGGACAGGTTTAATGAAAAACTGTTTTTT. The chain employs TRBV7-6 and TRBJ1-4; the match to TRBD1 covers 8 bases. Germline V gene sequence: CDR1 SGHVS, CDR2 FNYEAQ. The CDR3 totals 17 residues. After removal of 1 base from V and 4 bases from J, the junction contained 8 bases not matched to a gene.

The gene calls are TRBV4-2 and TRBJ2-1; 10 bases fit TRBD2. The germline CDR1 and CDR2 sequences are LGHNA and YNFKEQ. This CDR3 spans 19 amino acids. V gave up 4 bases and J gave up 4 bases; unmatched junction bases: 16. The CDR3 sequence is CASSRDRGLALAGYNEQFF. Written as DNA, the CDR3 is TGTGCCAGCAGCCGAGATCGGGGACTAGCGTTGGCGGGTTACAATGAGCAGTTCTTC.

This clone was found once. This chain connects TRBV19 to TRBJ2-7, with D possibly being TRBD1 or TRBD2 (6 bases each). CDR1 is LNHDA, CDR2 SQIVND, per germline (reference sequence). The CDR3 contains 16 residues. Between the trimmed V and J ends, which lost 11 bases and 4 bases, there was a span of 27 bases. The CDR3 region has the DNA TGTGCCCAACACGGGGGCAGAGAGAAGCTCTTATACGAGCAGTACTTC. Translation: CAQHGGREKLLYEQYF.